This T cell receptor (beta chain) was captured by sequencing in a study of Ad26.COV2.S vaccination and SARS-CoV-2 variants. Treatment specified: roughly 20 received Ad26.COV2.S at low or high dose, single or two shots; about 5 received placebo; per-sample allocation not given. On day 63 after the first injection, vaccine and placebo recipients gave samples. Donation came from an adult in Boston who was aged 18-55 years. Looked up from germline, CDR1 is MNHEY and CDR2 is SVGAGI. CDR3 size: 13 residues. V lost 6 bases and J 0 bases, leaving 9 bases between the germline ends. Produced via immunoSEQ multiplex PCR; TCRdb's table is partial and in-frame only. Among about 260,000 clones, approximately 90% were seen once, and the ten largest hold about 2.8%.

The V call is TRBV6-5, the J call TRBJ2-7, with D maybe TRBD2 (5 bases). Sequencing used peripheral blood, obtained in a trial of Ad26.COV2.S vaccine versus placebo. The TCR comes from a person between 18 and 60 years old who received the Ad26.COV2.S COVID-19 vaccine or a placebo. The CDR3 region has the DNA TGTGCCAGCAGGAGCGGTAGCTCCTACGAGCAGTACGTC. Amino acid sequence: CASRSGSSYEQYV.